The sequence of this T cell receptor beta chain was determined in a study of blood T cells in healthy people across ages (dated by TCRdb to the mid-2010s). About the full investigation: In model experiments, template switching captured roughly one uniquely barcoded TCR beta cDNA molecule for every two T cells. To track age-related changes in TCR beta repertoire diversity, the study relied on deep sequencing normalized with unique cDNA molecular identifiers. Four age groups were formed from the donors: young (average roughly 15 years), middle-aged (more than 35), aged (about 68) and long-lived (less than 85). Using the same blood draw, the study looked at two additional independent replicas of 1 million unique cDNA reads for two donors, one aged 18 to 29 and the other aged 80 or older. Findings and caveats that apply to the study as a whole: Observed TCR beta diversity correlated strongly with the percentage of naive T cells measured by flow cytometry. The CMV infection status of donors was not known, potentially confounding age-related changes in expanded clonotypes. Compared with the aged group, the long-lived group had more naive CD4+ T cells, fewer expanded clones and increased TCR diversity, a pattern suggesting age selection. Bulk unsorted PBMC profiling prevented conclusive comparison of naive and antigen-experienced compartments. As age increased, observed TCR beta diversity per million T cells dropped in a roughly linear way, and a significant reduction was already evident by age approximately 40. Estimates of total diversity based on one million sequenced T cells were regarded as lower bounds and as underestimates.

The roughly 39 donors, aged about 6 to 100 years, were systemically healthy Caucasian individuals from Russia. Each donor gave 9.5 to 10 milliliters of peripheral blood, drawn into EDTA-treated Vacutainer tubes. PBMCs were isolated by Ficoll-Paque density-gradient centrifugation, with at least 7 million obtained per sample. Total RNA was extracted from PBMCs with Trizol reagent, with at least 5 micrograms obtained per sample. The percentages of naive CD45RAhigh/CD27high T cells were determined by flow cytometry on a PBMC aliquot from every donor. The germline V gene yields MGHRA for CDR1 and YSYEKL for CDR2. V loses 4 bases at its end and J loses 1 base; junction bases beyond the gene matches: 4. The CDR3 measures 14 amino acids from cysteine to phenylalanine. The kept DNA is CDR3 alone, 42 bases in frame from the first base. This clonotype was seen more than once but under ten times. The antigen it binds to is not known. It has no much larger one-base neighbor in the sample; base qualities were not kept.

Preparation of the library involved 5' RACE. Instrument used: Illumina HiSeq 2500. A second PCR of 7 to 11 cycles was run with a J-beta primer mix and a sample-barcoded 5' primer. Each TCR beta cDNA molecule received a unique molecular identifier from a template-switch 5' adaptor carrying 12 random nucleotides. Each sample yielded at least 2.5 million CDR3-containing paired-end reads. First-strand cDNA synthesis was performed from all RNA using the Mint cDNA synthesis kit, with priming by a TRBC-specific oligonucleotide. Following uracil-DNA glycosylase treatment, a first 18-cycle PCR with universal primers M1SS and BC2_uni_R was performed on all cDNA. Under the source paper's analysis protocol: Each sample was normalized by randomly selecting 1 million high-quality reads, each carrying a distinct molecular identifier. Reads sharing molecular identifiers were discarded rather than binned into consensus sequences. MiTCR, run with a Q25 quality threshold and the strictest error-elimination algorithm, handled CDR3 identification, clonotype clustering and error correction. A nonparametric unseen species model with Euler transformation was used to estimate lower-bound total TCR beta diversity. In TCRdb, the public reads were trimmed at Q25 with fastp and aligned with MiXCR, with productive beta chains retained. Rows matching on CDR3 protein sequence are summarized as one entry with the most common DNA and genes. None of the V and J calls come from the authors' own analysis; TCRdb made them. Here the sample has around 1,000,000 distinct CDR3 sequences; about 23% occur a single time. The ten largest account for about 0.8% of the sample.

This sample was shared with a second study, whose subject was T cells of mothers and their children. As that second study puts it: The donors were nine systemically healthy Caucasian individuals, made up of three mothers and their six children. cDNA synthesis consumed the entire amount of extracted RNA, loaded at around 1.4 ug RNA in each 15 ul reaction. In the second PCR, the M1S primer added sample barcodes and 2-4 random nucleotides. Over 10 million TCR beta CDR3 reads came from each mother, compared with about 3 million reads from each child. TCR recombination output is similarly shaped by thymic selection in related and unrelated pairs, with a minor effect exerted by inherited differences. Related mother-child pairs always showed normalized repertoire overlap that was slightly higher than in unrelated mother-child pairs, though the difference was never significant. No persistent microchimeric T cell clones were detected, at a sensitivity of roughly 100 clones per million clonotypes. The study used deep NGS to compare TCR beta repertoires of mothers and children, seeking features distinguishing related mother-child pairs from unrelated individuals. The mean age was about 37 +/- 4 years for the mothers and about 10 +/- 4 years for the children. After adapters were ligated using NEBNext reagents, the libraries underwent 100+100 nt paired-end sequencing on an Illumina HiSeq 2000. To avoid cross-contamination, the mother libraries and the child libraries were prepared a month apart and sequenced in separate runs. For each donor, between about 450,000 and 2,300,000 distinct TCR beta clonotypes were identified. Naive TCR beta clonotypes were estimated from low-frequency clonotypes matched to each donor's FACS-determined naive share, without sorting.

The sequenced sample consisted of blood. The chain is assembled from TRBV4-1 and TRBJ2-7; 7 bases in the junction line up with TRBD1. The clonotype comes from a girl aged 2-10 years in good health. This receptor has the CDR3 CASSPTGQSYEQYF. The DNA sequence is TGCGCCAGCAGCCCTACGGGACAGTCCTACGAGCAGTACTTC.